This TCR beta chain comes out of a study of beta chain features in type 1 diabetes. The overall study: All samples combined gave fewer than 110 million sorted cells for examination.

Study findings and constraints: Within the patient group, naive, central memory and Treg TCRB repertoires appeared more similar to each other than within healthy donors.

Germline V gives CDR1 KGHSH, CDR2 LQKENI. The CDR3 totals 13 residues. V lost 2 bases and J lost 5, with 9 bases in between. Central memory, naive, regulatory and stem cell-like memory CD4+ cells were sorted by CD45RO/CCR7/CD25/CD127/CD95/CD27. For this clone: Antigen specificity is unknown.

The study reverse transcribed the entire isolated RNA, so it sequenced expressed TCRB transcripts. Method: immunoSEQ multiplex PCR; TCRdb's copy keeps in-frame clones and lacks some. The top ten hold 0.02% to 0.025% of the sample, which has under 950,000 clones, under 20% seen once. The sequencing input was naive CD4+ T cells from blood. The TCR was taken from a woman between 18 and 29 years old in good health. This chain links TRBV18 with TRBJ1-2, with D unclear. The CDR3 DNA sequence: TGTGCCAGCTCACCAGACATAGGATATGGCTACACCTTC. Its protein is CASSPDIGYGYTF.